A selection of T cell receptor beta chains follows, all from one sample in a study of early T cells in non-severe SARS-CoV-2 infection. In TCRdb, the 5' RACE reads were re-called with MiXCR into one record per CDR3 protein. The sample shows under 60,000 distinct CDR3 sequences, roughly 8.7% of them seen only once. This specimen consisted of whole blood, obtained at baseline. These receptors originate from an adult who was a healthcare worker with PCR-confirmed SARS-CoV-2 infection or an uninfected control (not recorded which). The conserved cysteine and the conserved F or W are not part of the CDR3 here. D genes are given only for firm matches.

V gene: TRBV7-9; D gene: NA; J gene: TRBJ2-1; CDR3 protein: ASSAPSGGRQF
V gene: TRBV27; D gene: TRBD2; J gene: TRBJ2-1; CDR3 protein: ASTPIGTSPRGNEQF
V gene: TRBV28; D gene: NA; J gene: TRBJ1-1; CDR3 protein: ASSSPQPRNTEAF
V gene: TRBV6-6; D gene: NA; J gene: TRBJ2-5; CDR3 protein: ASRPAGETQY
V gene: TRBV12-3/TRBV12-4; D gene: NA; J gene: TRBJ1-1; CDR3 protein: ASSRTEGTEAF
V gene: TRBV29-1; D gene: NA; J gene: TRBJ2-7; CDR3 protein: SVEEGSHEQY
V gene: TRBV6-2/TRBV6-3; D gene: NA; J gene: TRBJ1-4; CDR3 protein: ASGPVTNEKLF
V gene: TRBV6-1; D gene: NA; J gene: TRBJ1-5; CDR3 protein: ASSEGLISAGYNQPQH
V gene: TRBV6-1; D gene: NA; J gene: TRBJ1-5; CDR3 protein: ASNSGGNQPQH
V gene: TRBV12-3/TRBV12-4; D gene: TRBD2; J gene: TRBJ2-3; CDR3 protein: ASSLRAGGPRDTQY
V gene: TRBV2; D gene: NA; J gene: TRBJ1-2; CDR3 protein: ASTRQQNYGYT
V gene: TRBV20-1; D gene: NA; J gene: TRBJ2-3; CDR3 protein: SAWTPLEPDTQY
V gene: TRBV10-2; D gene: NA; J gene: TRBJ2-7; CDR3 protein: ASSETGTEQY
V gene: TRBV5-1; D gene: NA; J gene: TRBJ2-3; CDR3 protein: ASRGGSTDTQY
V gene: TRBV6-8; D gene: NA; J gene: TRBJ2-2; CDR3 protein: ASSSLINTGELF
V gene: TRBV9; D gene: TRBD2; J gene: TRBJ2-7; CDR3 protein: ASSVSGRVDEQY
V gene: TRBV7-2; D gene: TRBD2; J gene: TRBJ2-1; CDR3 protein: ASSPWTSGRPPL
V gene: TRBV18; D gene: NA; J gene: TRBJ1-1; CDR3 protein: ASSPLGRGDTEAF
V gene: TRBV19; D gene: NA; J gene: TRBJ2-1; CDR3 protein: ASSILRSYNEQF
V gene: TRBV20-1; D gene: NA; J gene: TRBJ1-1; CDR3 protein: SADSIRAKAAF
V gene: TRBV6-1; D gene: TRBD2; J gene: TRBJ2-3; CDR3 protein: ASSGLAGDTDTQY
V gene: TRBV7-4; D gene: TRBD2; J gene: TRBJ2-7; CDR3 protein: ASSQGTSGRHEQY
V gene: TRBV24-1; D gene: TRBD2; J gene: TRBJ2-1; CDR3 protein: ATSDSASGAYNEQF
V gene: TRBV7-9; D gene: NA; J gene: TRBJ2-2; CDR3 protein: ASSSDLRAGELF
V gene: TRBV12-3/TRBV12-4; D gene: TRBD1; J gene: TRBJ2-2; CDR3 protein: ASSPGQGRPGELF
V gene: TRBV5-1; D gene: NA; J gene: TRBJ1-1; CDR3 protein: ASSPPEGRSEAF
V gene: TRBV4-1; D gene: NA; J gene: TRBJ2-7; CDR3 protein: ASSQLDGPYEQY
V gene: TRBV20-1; D gene: NA; J gene: TRBJ2-7; CDR3 protein: SASYLTYEQY
V gene: TRBV25-1; D gene: NA; J gene: TRBJ1-4; CDR3 protein: ASSEFGVLEKLF
V gene: TRBV29-1; D gene: TRBD2; J gene: TRBJ2-3; CDR3 protein: SVFIGLAGYTDTQY
V gene: TRBV11-2; D gene: NA; J gene: TRBJ2-1; CDR3 protein: ASSPGRFRGPPYNEQF
V gene: TRBV6-5; D gene: NA; J gene: TRBJ2-1; CDR3 protein: ASSYSRGGYEQF
V gene: TRBV10-2; D gene: NA; J gene: TRBJ2-1; CDR3 protein: ASSVYRGGEQF
V gene: TRBV5-1; D gene: NA; J gene: TRBJ2-7; CDR3 protein: ASSPIPGPQGEQY
V gene: TRBV6-1; D gene: TRBD2; J gene: TRBJ2-3; CDR3 protein: ASTRGGSTDTQY
V gene: TRBV11-3; D gene: TRBD2; J gene: TRBJ2-7; CDR3 protein: ASSLLTPGGGGRQY
V gene: TRBV7-9; D gene: TRBD1; J gene: TRBJ2-1; CDR3 protein: ASSSRDRGYNEQF
V gene: TRBV7-3; D gene: NA; J gene: TRBJ1-1; CDR3 protein: ASSLQGTNSEAF
V gene: TRBV2; D gene: NA; J gene: TRBJ1-5; CDR3 protein: ASSDRDLRPQH
V gene: TRBV6-1; D gene: TRBD1; J gene: TRBJ2-2; CDR3 protein: ASSEKRGQDGELF
V gene: TRBV9; D gene: NA; J gene: TRBJ2-1; CDR3 protein: ASSAAGRSEQF
V gene: TRBV20-1; D gene: NA; J gene: TRBJ2-4; CDR3 protein: SAPRGKNIQY
V gene: TRBV12-3/TRBV12-4; D gene: TRBD1; J gene: TRBJ2-7; CDR3 protein: ASSKQGQGAYEQY
V gene: TRBV10-1; D gene: NA; J gene: TRBJ1-3; CDR3 protein: ASSESRQPGMSSGNTIY
V gene: TRBV7-2; D gene: NA; J gene: TRBJ1-2; CDR3 protein: ASSLGSSGAYGYT
V gene: TRBV18; D gene: TRBD1; J gene: TRBJ1-2; CDR3 protein: ASSPRTGIGLSGGYT
V gene: TRBV28; D gene: TRBD1; J gene: TRBJ2-3; CDR3 protein: ASRAGGLSADTQY
V gene: TRBV19; D gene: TRBD2; J gene: TRBJ2-1; CDR3 protein: ASTTLAGGYNEQF
V gene: TRBV27; D gene: TRBD2; J gene: TRBJ2-7; CDR3 protein: ASSLREGYEQY
V gene: TRBV5-1; D gene: NA; J gene: TRBJ1-3; CDR3 protein: AREGGHSGNTIY
V gene: TRBV6-6; D gene: NA; J gene: TRBJ2-1; CDR3 protein: ASSYSGSPSYNEQF
V gene: TRBV12-3/TRBV12-4; D gene: TRBD1; J gene: TRBJ1-5; CDR3 protein: ASSYGQGTQPQH
V gene: TRBV7-9; D gene: TRBD1; J gene: TRBJ2-7; CDR3 protein: ASSKNGDRAHREQY
V gene: TRBV14; D gene: NA; J gene: TRBJ1-6; CDR3 protein: ASSQDRARSPLH
V gene: TRBV4-1; D gene: TRBD1; J gene: TRBJ1-5; CDR3 protein: ASRRTGFNQPQH
V gene: TRBV29-1; D gene: TRBD1; J gene: TRBJ2-3; CDR3 protein: SVEGPPGTGGSTDTQY
V gene: TRBV7-2; D gene: NA; J gene: TRBJ2-4; CDR3 protein: ASSPSLAKNIQY
V gene: TRBV6-5; D gene: NA; J gene: TRBJ2-1; CDR3 protein: ATQALGEQF
V gene: TRBV6-4; D gene: NA; J gene: TRBJ2-1; CDR3 protein: ASSDSDNNEQF
V gene: TRBV30; D gene: NA; J gene: TRBJ2-4; CDR3 protein: AWSSSLAKNIQY